This TCR beta chain was documented in a study of blood T cell repertoires in COVID-19. Study at large: Sites across the United States, Italy and Spain contributed samples from acute and convalescent COVID-19. In each case, the material was cDNA or gDNA derived from T cells, B-cell-depleted T cells, or PBMCs.

The CDR3 totals 16 residues. The V end was cut by 2 bases, the J end by 6 bases, with 18 bases between. The germline gives CDR1 LGHDT, CDR2 YNNKEL (reference sequence). Per the authors' pipeline: The assay estimated nucleated cells by amplifying reference gene primers. The repertoire was sequenced with immunoSEQ multiplex PCR; TCRdb's copy has only in-frame clones and lacks some. From that table come the V and J calls and clone size; the DNA was used to work out D and trimming. Of over 400,000 clones detected, about nine tenths appear once; the ten largest clones hold around 1.4%. This chain joins TRBV3-1 (or the pseudogene TRBV3-2) and TRBJ2-3; tentatively, D is TRBD1 (6 bases). Sequenced: peripheral blood. This clonotype was obtained from a woman aged 25 to 39 with active or convalescent COVID-19. In DNA, the CDR3 is TGTGCCAGCAGCCAAAAGCAAACCGGAAGGGGGGATACGCAGTATTTT. This codes for CASSQKQTGRGDTQYF.